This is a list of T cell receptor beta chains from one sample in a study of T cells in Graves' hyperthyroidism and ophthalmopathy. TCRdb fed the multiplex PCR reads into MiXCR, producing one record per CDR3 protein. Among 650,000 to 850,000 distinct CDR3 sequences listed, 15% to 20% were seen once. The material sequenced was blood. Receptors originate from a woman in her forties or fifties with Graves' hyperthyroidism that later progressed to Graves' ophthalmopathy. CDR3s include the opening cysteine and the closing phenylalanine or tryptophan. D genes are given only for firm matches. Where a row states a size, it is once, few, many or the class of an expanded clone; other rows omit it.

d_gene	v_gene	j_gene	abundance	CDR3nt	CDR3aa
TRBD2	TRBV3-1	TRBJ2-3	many	TGTGCCAGCACCCCTAGCGGGGGGGAATCAGATACGCAGTATTTT	CASTPSGGESDTQYF
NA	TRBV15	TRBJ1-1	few	TGTGCCACCAGCACCTTTACAGGGATCCCAACGAGTGCTTTCTTT	CATSTFTGIPTSAFF
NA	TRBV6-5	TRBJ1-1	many	TGTGCCAGCAGTTACCTAGGCAGGTTTCCTATGAACACTGAAGCTTTCTTT	CASSYLGRFPMNTEAFF
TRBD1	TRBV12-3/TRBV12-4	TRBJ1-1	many	TGTGCCAGCAGTTCCACAGGGGGCTGGACTGAAGCTTTCTTT	CASSSTGGWTEAFF
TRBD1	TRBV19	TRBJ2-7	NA	TGTGCCAGTAGTCCGCGGGACAGGGTAAGCTACGAGCAGTACTTC	CASSPRDRVSYEQYF
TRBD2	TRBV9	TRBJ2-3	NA	TGTGCCACGACTAGCGGTCCTAGCACAGATACGCAGTATTTT	CATTSGPSTDTQYF
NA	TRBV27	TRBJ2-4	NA	TGTGCCAGCAGTTTATCCGTCTCCAGCAGTCCCCTAGCCAAAAACATTCAGTACTTC	CASSLSVSSSPLAKNIQYF
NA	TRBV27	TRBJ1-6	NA	TGTGCCACCCAATCCGTGCAGACCAATTCACCCCTCCACTTT	CATQSVQTNSPLHF
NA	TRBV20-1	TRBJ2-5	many	TGCAGTGCTAGGTCCGGGTTTCAAGAGACCCAGTACTTC	CSARSGFQETQYF
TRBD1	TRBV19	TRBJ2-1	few	TGTGCCAGTAACCTTAGACAGGGGGCGCTGAACAATGAGCAGTTCTTC	CASNLRQGALNNEQFF
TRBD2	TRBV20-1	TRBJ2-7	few	TGCAGTGCTACGGGGGGGTACGAGCAGTACTTC	CSATGGYEQYF
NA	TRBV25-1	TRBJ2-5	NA	TGTGCCAGCAGTGAATGGGACCAAGAGACCCAGTACTTC	CASSEWDQETQYF
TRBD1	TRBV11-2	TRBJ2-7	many	TGTGCCAGCAGCTCCGGGACAGGGGCCTACGAGCAGTACTTC	CASSSGTGAYEQYF
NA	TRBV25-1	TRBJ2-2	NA	TGTGCCAGCAGTGAATATTTTAGGCGGGACACCGGGGAGCTGTTTTTT	CASSEYFRRDTGELFF
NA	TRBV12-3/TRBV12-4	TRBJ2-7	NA	TGTGCCAGCAGTTTACAGGCGGGTAAGCTGGAGCAGTACTTC	CASSLQAGKLEQYF
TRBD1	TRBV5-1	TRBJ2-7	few	TGCGCCAGCAGCTTGGTCGGGACAGGGGGGACCCACGAGCAGTACTTC	CASSLVGTGGTHEQYF
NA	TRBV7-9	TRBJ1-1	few	TGTGCCAGCAGCTTAGCGGTTGGGAGAGCTTTCTTT	CASSLAVGRAFF
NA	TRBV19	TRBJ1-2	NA	TGTGCCAGTACCCGGGGCCTTACCCTCTATGGCTACACCTTC	CASTRGLTLYGYTF
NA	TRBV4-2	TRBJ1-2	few	TGTGCCAGCAGCCAAGTCGGTGGGGCCGGAGGGGGCTATGGCTACACCTTC	CASSQVGGAGGGYGYTF
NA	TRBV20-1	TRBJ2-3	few	TGCAGTGCTCCTCAGTCCACAGATACGCAGTATTTT	CSAPQSTDTQYF
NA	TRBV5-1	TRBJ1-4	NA	TGCGCCAGCAGCTTAGGACCCTGGCAAAATGAAAAACTGTTTTTT	CASSLGPWQNEKLFF
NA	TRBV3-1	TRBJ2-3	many	TGTGCCAGCAGCCACTCGGGGGTTCGGAGAGATACGCAGTATTTT	CASSHSGVRRDTQYF
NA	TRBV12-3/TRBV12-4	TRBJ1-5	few	TGTGCCAGCAGTTTGTATGTAGGCTCGGGGCAGCCCCAGCATTTT	CASSLYVGSGQPQHF
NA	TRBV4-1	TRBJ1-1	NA	TGCGCCAGCAGCTTGCCGGACGGATTGAACACTGAAGCTTTCTTT	CASSLPDGLNTEAFF
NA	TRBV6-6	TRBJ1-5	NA	TGTGCCAGCAGTTACTCGTCCGGGCGTACTCAGCCCCAGCATTTT	CASSYSSGRTQPQHF
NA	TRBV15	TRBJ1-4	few	TGTGCCACCAGCAGAGACAGGCCTCCCCCGTATCGGGGGGACCGTTCTTCTAGTGAAAAACTGTTTTTT	CATSRDRPPPYRGDRSSSEKLFF
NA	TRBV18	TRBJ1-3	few	TGTGCCAGCTCACCACCGCGGACGGGGCGGGACACCATATATTTT	CASSPPRTGRDTIYF